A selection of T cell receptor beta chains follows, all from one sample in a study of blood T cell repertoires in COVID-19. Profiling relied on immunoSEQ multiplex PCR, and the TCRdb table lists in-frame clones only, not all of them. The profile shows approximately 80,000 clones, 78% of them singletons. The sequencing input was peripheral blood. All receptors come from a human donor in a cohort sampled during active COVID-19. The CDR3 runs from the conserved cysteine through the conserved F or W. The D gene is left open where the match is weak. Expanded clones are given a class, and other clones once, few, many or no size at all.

CASSLQRGGEGDTQYF TGCGCCAGCAGCCTACAGCGGGGGGGCGAGGGAGATACGCAGTATTTT TRBJ2-3 . TRBD2 TRBV5-1
CASSYGAGYGYTF TGTGCCAGCAGTTATGGGGCAGGCTATGGCTACACCTTC TRBJ1-2 . . TRBV6-5
CASRKDREEYGYTF TGTGCCAGCAGGAAGGACAGGGAAGAGTATGGCTACACCTTC TRBJ1-2 . TRBD1 TRBV6-5
CASSYSAGVAREQYF TGTGCCAGCAGTTACTCGGCAGGGGTGGCCCGCGAGCAGTACTTC TRBJ2-7 . . TRBV6-5
CASSFTAGVSTDTQYF TGTGCCAGCAGTTTTACAGCGGGGGTCAGCACAGATACGCAGTATTTT TRBJ2-3 . TRBD2 TRBV27
CASSATGGSGYTF TGTGCCAGCAGTGCAACAGGGGGCAGTGGCTACACCTTC TRBJ1-2 . TRBD1 TRBV12-3/TRBV12-4
CASSLRAGNTGELFF TGCGCCAGCAGCTTAAGAGCGGGGAACACCGGGGAGCTGTTTTTT TRBJ2-2 . . TRBV5-1
CSVSPQNYGYTF TGCAGCGTTAGTCCTCAGAACTATGGCTACACCTTC TRBJ1-2 once . TRBV29-1
CASDGQGKYEQYF TGTGCCAGCGACGGACAGGGCAAATACGAGCAGTACTTC TRBJ2-7 . TRBD1 TRBV28
CASSPADPTGGYGYTF TGTGCCAGCAGTCCCGCGGATCCGACAGGGGGCTATGGCTACACCTTC TRBJ1-2 . TRBD1 TRBV28
CAISESDSYEQYF TGTGCCATCAGTGAAAGCGACTCCTACGAGCAGTACTTC TRBJ2-7 few . TRBV10-3
CASSLAGTGGNQPQHF TGTGCCAGCAGTTTGGCCGGGACAGGAGGCAATCAGCCCCAGCATTTT TRBJ1-5 . TRBD1 TRBV28
CASSASLGTSMGEQFF TGCGCCAGCAGCGCGAGTCTCGGTACTAGTATGGGTGAGCAGTTCTTC TRBJ2-1 . . TRBV5-1
CASSLVGWTGAWGANVLTF TGTGCCAGCAGCTTAGTGGGGTGGACAGGGGCGTGGGGGGCCAACGTCCTGACTTTC TRBJ2-6 . TRBD1 TRBV7-2
CASRGLAGYNEQFF TGTGCCAGCAGGGGACTAGCGGGTTACAATGAGCAGTTCTTC TRBJ2-1 . TRBD2 TRBV6-5
CASSLRQGAETQYF TGTGCCAGCAGCCTAAGACAGGGGGCGGAGACCCAGTACTTC TRBJ2-5 . TRBD1 TRBV5-4
CASSPTGNTEAFF TGTGCCAGCAGCCCCACAGGGAACACTGAAGCTTTCTTT TRBJ1-1 . . TRBV7-9